The sequence of this T cell receptor beta chain was determined in a study of blood T cell repertoires in COVID-19. Study background: Spain, Italy and the United States supplied samples that represented acute and convalescent COVID-19. Nucleic acid was either cDNA or gDNA, and it came from T cells, B-cell-depleted T cells, or PBMCs.

V lost 6 bases and J lost 5; bases outside the gene matches: 5. This CDR3 has 13 residues. In this sample, this clone turned up once. Original analysis: Counts of nucleated cells, estimated from reference gene primer amplification, were obtained. Data came from immunoSEQ multiplex PCR; TCRdb stores just in-frame clones and leaves some out. V and J calls and clone size are copied from that table; D and trimming were computed from the DNA. The sample yields more than 150,000 clones, around 87% seen once. The sequence derives from a man younger than 30 with acute or convalescent COVID-19. The V and J genes are TRBV12-3 or TRBV12-4 and TRBJ1-2; 8 bases agree with TRBD1. Sequencing was carried out using peripheral blood. CDR3 sequence (DNA): TGTGCCAGCAGCCGACAGGGGCTATATGGCTACACCTTC. Its translation is CASSRQGLYGYTF.